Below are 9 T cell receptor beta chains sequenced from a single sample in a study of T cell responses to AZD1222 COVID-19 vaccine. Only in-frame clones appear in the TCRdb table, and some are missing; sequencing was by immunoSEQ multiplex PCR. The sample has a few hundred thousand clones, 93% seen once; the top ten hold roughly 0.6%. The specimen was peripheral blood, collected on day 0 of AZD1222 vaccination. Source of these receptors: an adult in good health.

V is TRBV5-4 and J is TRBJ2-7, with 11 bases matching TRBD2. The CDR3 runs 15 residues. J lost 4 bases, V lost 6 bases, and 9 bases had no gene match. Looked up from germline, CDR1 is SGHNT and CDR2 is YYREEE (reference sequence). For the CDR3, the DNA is TGTGCCAGCACCCTTGGGGGGACTAGCGGTTACGAGCAGTACTTC. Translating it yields CASTLGGTSGYEQYF.

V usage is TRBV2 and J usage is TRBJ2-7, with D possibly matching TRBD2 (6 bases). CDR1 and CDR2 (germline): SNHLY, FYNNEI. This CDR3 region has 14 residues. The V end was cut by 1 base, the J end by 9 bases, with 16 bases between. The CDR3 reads CASSEGPGPGGQYF. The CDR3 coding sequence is TGTGCCAGCAGTGAAGGACCGGGACCCGGGGGGCAGTACTTC.

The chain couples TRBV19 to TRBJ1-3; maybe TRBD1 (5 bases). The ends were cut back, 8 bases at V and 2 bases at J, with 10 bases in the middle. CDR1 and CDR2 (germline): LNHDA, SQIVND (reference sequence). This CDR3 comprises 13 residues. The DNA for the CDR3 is TGTGCCAGTTCGACAGAGCCTGGAAACACCATATATTTT. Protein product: CASSTEPGNTIYF.

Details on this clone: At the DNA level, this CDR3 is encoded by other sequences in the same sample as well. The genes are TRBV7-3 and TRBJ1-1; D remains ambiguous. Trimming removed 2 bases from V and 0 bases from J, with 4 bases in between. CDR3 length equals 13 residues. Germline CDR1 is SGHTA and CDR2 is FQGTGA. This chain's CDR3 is CASSLRMNTEAFF. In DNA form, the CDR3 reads TGTGCCAGCAGCTTACGGATGAACACTGAAGCTTTCTTT.

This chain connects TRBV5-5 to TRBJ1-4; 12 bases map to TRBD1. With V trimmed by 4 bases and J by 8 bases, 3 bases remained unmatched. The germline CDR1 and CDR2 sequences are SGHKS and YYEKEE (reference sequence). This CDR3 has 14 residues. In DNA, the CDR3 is TGTGCCAGCAGCCGGGACAGGGGGCAAGAAAAACTGTTTTTT. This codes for CASSRDRGQEKLFF.

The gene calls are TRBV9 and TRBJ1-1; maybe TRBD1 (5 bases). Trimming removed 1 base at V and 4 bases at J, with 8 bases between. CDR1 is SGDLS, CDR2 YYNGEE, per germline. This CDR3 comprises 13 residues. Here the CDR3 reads CASSVSGSTEAFF. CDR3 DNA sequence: TGTGCCAGCAGCGTATCAGGGAGCACTGAAGCTTTCTTT.

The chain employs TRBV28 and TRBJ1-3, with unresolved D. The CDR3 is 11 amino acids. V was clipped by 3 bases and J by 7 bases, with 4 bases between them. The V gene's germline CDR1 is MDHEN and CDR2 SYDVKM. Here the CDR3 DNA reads TGTGCCAGCAGTTTTAGGAACACCATATATTTT. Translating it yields CASSFRNTIYF.

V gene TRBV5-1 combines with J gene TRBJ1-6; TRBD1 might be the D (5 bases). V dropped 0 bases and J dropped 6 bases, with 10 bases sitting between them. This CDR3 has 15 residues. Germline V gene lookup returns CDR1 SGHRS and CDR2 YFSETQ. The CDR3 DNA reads TGCGCCAGCAGCTTGGTTCGGGGGGGTAATTCACCCCTCCACTTT. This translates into CASSLVRGGNSPLHF.

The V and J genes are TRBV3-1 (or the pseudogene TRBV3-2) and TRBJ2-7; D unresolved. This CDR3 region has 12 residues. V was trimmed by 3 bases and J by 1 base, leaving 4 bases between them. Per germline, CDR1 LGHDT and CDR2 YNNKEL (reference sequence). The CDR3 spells CASSHLSYEQYF. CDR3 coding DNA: TGTGCCAGCAGCCACCTATCCTACGAGCAGTACTTC.